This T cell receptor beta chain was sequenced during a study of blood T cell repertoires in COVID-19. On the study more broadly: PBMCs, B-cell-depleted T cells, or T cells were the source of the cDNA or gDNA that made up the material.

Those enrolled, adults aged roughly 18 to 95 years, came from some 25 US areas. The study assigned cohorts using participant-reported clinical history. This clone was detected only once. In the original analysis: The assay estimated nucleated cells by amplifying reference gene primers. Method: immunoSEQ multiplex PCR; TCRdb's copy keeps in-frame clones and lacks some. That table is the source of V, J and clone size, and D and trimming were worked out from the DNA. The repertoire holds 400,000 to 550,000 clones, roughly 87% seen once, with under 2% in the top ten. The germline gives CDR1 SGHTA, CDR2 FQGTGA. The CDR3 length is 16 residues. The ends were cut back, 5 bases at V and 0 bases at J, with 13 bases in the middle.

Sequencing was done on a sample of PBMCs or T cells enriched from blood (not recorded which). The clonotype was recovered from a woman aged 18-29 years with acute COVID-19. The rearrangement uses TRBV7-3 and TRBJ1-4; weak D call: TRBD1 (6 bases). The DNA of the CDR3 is TGTGCCAGCAGCCATCATAGACAGGCAACTAATGAAAAACTGTTTTTT. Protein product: CASSHHRQATNEKLFF.